Shown below are 30 T cell receptor beta chains from a single sample sequenced in a study of CD8+CD57+ T cells in acquired aplastic anemia. Sequenced patients had shown CD8+CD57+ cell expansion by flow cytometry. Genomic DNA, serving as template, underwent TCR beta VDJ and CDR3 profiling. One entry per CDR3 protein results from TCRdb running MiXCR on the reads. The table lists 120,000 or so distinct CDR3 sequences, 45% to 60% of them singletons, with 29% in the top ten. The source material was sorted CD4+, CD8+, or CD8+CD57+ T cells (not recorded which) from PBMCs. The receptor source for this set is a human donor with aplastic anemia.

V is TRBV7-4 and J is TRBJ2-3; 10 positions match TRBD2. Trimming at V came to 1 base and at J to 3 bases, leaving 7 bases not matched to a gene. Germline V lookup: CDR1 SGHVT, CDR2 SQSDAQ. The CDR3 is 17 amino acids. The CDR3 region has the DNA TGTGCCAGCAGCTTAGGGGCTAGCGGGAGAAAGACAGATACGCAGTATTTT. Protein product: CASSLGASGRKTDTQYF.

This clonotype was seen more than once but under ten times. The gene calls are TRBV10-3 and TRBJ2-3, with 8 bases fitting TRBD1. Germline loops: CDR1 ENHRY, CDR2 SYGVKD. Trimming at V came to 3 bases and at J to 3 bases, leaving 5 bases not matched to a gene. The CDR3 length is 15 residues. CDR3 region: CAISDYDRGTDTQYF. In DNA, the CDR3 is TGTGCCATCAGTGACTACGACAGGGGAACAGATACGCAGTATTTT.

CDR3 in DNA: TGTGCCAGCAGCGTAGCTCCAGGGAGCTCCTACGAGCAGTACTTC. Amino acid sequence: CASSVAPGSSYEQYF. The chain links TRBV2 to TRBJ2-7, with D perhaps given as TRBD1 or TRBD2 (5 bases each). This CDR3 is 15 amino acids long. The germline V gene encodes CDR1 SNHLY and CDR2 FYNNEI. V lost 6 bases and J 0 bases, leaving 15 bases between the germline ends.

The rearrangement uses TRBV11-1 and TRBJ2-3; maybe TRBD1 (6 bases). Germline V gene sequence: CDR1 SGHAT, CDR2 FQDESV (reference sequence). This CDR3 has 16 residues. Trimming stripped 6 bases from V and 0 bases from J, with 16 bases between. CDR3 nucleotides: TGTGCCAGCAGGGGAGTAGGGGGTCTAAGCACAGATACGCAGTATTTT. It codes for CASRGVGGLSTDTQYF.

The rearrangement links TRBV19 to TRBJ1-1; D gene uncertain. The germline V gene encodes CDR1 LNHDA and CDR2 SQIVND (reference sequence). This CDR3 spans 14 amino acids. The CDR3 here is CATTPGPRGTEAFF. The CDR3 region has the DNA TGTGCGACAACACCGGGCCCACGGGGCACTGAAGCTTTCTTT.

The genes are TRBV12-3 or TRBV12-4 and TRBJ2-7; maybe TRBD2 (5 bases). CDR3 size: 14 residues. V was cut by 7 bases and J by 1 base, with 14 bases left in between. CDR3 DNA: TGTGCCAGCACCCGGACTGGTCTATCCTACGAGCAGTACTTC. It is translated as CASTRTGLSYEQYF.

The chain is built from TRBV6-1 and TRBJ2-2, with D perhaps matching TRBD1 or TRBD2 (5 bases each). Germline loops: CDR1 MNHNS, CDR2 SASEGT. The CDR3 runs to 14 residues. Trimming took off 2 bases at V and 6 bases at J, with 10 bases between the two ends. Here the CDR3 reads CASSEPVGPGELFF. The CDR3, as DNA: TGTGCCAGCAGTGAACCGGTGGGACCCGGGGAGCTGTTTTTT.

This clonotype appeared once. This chain joins TRBV5-1 and TRBJ2-7, with D perhaps TRBD2 (7 bases). Germline assignment: CDR1 SGHRS and CDR2 YFSETQ. V shed 4 bases and J shed 0 bases, with 20 bases lying between them. The CDR3 loop spans 17 amino acids. The DNA of the CDR3 is TGCGCCAGCAGCGGCTCGGGCGGGGGCGGTACCTCCTACGAGCAGTACTTC. It codes for CASSGSGGGGTSYEQYF.

The chain couples TRBV24-1 to TRBJ2-5; TRBD2 matches 7 bases. The CDR3 is 15 residues long. The V and J ends lost 4 bases and 0 bases, in that order; junction bases with no gene match: 4. CDR1 and CDR2 (germline): KGHDR, SFDVKD. Written as DNA, the CDR3 is TGTGCCACCAGTGAGGGGGGGGGATACCAAGAGACCCAGTACTTC. It translates to CATSEGGGYQETQYF.

This clonotype was seen repeatedly, ten times or more. The V and J genes are TRBV6-5 and TRBJ2-1; D is possibly TRBD2 (7 bases). V lost 2 bases and J lost 10, with 15 bases in between. Germline values: CDR1 MNHEY, CDR2 SVGAGI. CDR3 length: 14 amino acids. CDR3 loop: CASSYVGGAAEQFF. Here the CDR3 DNA reads TGTGCCAGCAGTTACGTGGGGGGGGCGGCGGAGCAGTTCTTC.

This clonotype was observed a single time. The chain combines TRBV20-1 with TRBJ2-7, with unresolved D. This CDR3 has 11 amino acids. V was pared by 6 bases and J by 0 bases, with 6 bases between. Germline-derived CDR1 and CDR2 are DFQATT and SNEGSKA (reference sequence). The CDR3: CSASRSYEQYF. CDR3 sequence (DNA): TGCAGTGCCAGTCGCTCCTACGAGCAGTACTTC.

This clonotype showed up many times. The rearrangement joins TRBV19 to TRBJ2-1; 12 positions match TRBD1. This CDR3 region has 15 residues. Per the germline V gene, CDR1 is LNHDA and CDR2 is SQIVND (reference sequence). V dropped 7 bases and J dropped 7; count of bases not matched to a gene: 8. The CDR3 DNA is TGTGCCAGTATCCCCCGGGACAGGGGGCCTAATGAGCAGTTCTTC. It codes for CASIPRDRGPNEQFF.

The V call is TRBV7-2, the J call TRBJ1-4; D may be TRBD1 (6 bases). CDR1 and CDR2 from the germline V gene are SGHTA and FQGNSA. The germline V and J ends were trimmed by 6 bases and 8 bases, with 13 bases remaining between them. This CDR3 spans 13 amino acids. In nucleotides, the CDR3 is TGTGCCAGCAGGGCGACAGGAAGGGAAAAACTGTTTTTT. Protein sequence: CASRATGREKLFF.

Ten or more counts support this clonotype. The chain has TRBV29-1 and TRBJ1-2; no clear D gene. The CDR3 runs 18 residues. Germline V gene sequence: CDR1 SQVTM, CDR2 ANQGSEA. Trimming left V 0 bases short and J 5 bases short, with 25 bases between. CDR3 sequence reads: CSVEDRKPPGSGPYGYTF. The CDR3 nucleotides are TGCAGCGTTGAAGATCGGAAGCCTCCGGGTTCTGGACCTTATGGCTACACCTTC.

J is TRBJ1-2 and V is TRBV7-9; D not resolved. The CDR3 contains 12 residues. Germline V lookup: CDR1 SEHNR, CDR2 FQNEAQ (reference sequence). V was pared by 10 bases and J by 6 bases, with 15 bases between. CDR3 residues: CAIGWGIDGYTF. The CDR3 DNA reads TGTGCCATTGGGTGGGGTATCGATGGCTACACCTTC.

In this sample, this clonotype turned up once. The genes are TRBV20-1 and TRBJ1-1; D possibly corresponds to TRBD1 (6 bases). Between the trimmed V and J ends, which lost 3 bases and 10 bases, there was a span of 18 bases. Per the germline V gene, CDR1 is DFQATT and CDR2 is SNEGSKA (reference sequence). This CDR3 has 13 amino acids. The CDR3 nucleotides read TGCAGTGCTAGGGACAGTGGAGGTTTAGGAGCTTTCTTT. This translates into CSARDSGGLGAFF.

This chain uses TRBV6-4 with TRBJ2-7; no definite D call. Germline V gene data show CDR1 as MRHNA and CDR2 as SNTAGT. The V and J ends lost 8 bases and 6 bases respectively, with 5 bases between them. CDR3 length equals 9 residues. DNA of the CDR3: TGTGCCAGCTCCCCCGAGCAGTACTTC. Protein product: CASSPEQYF.

The chain recombines TRBV25-1 with TRBJ2-3; unclear D gene. Trimming left V 9 bases short and J 4 bases short, with 8 bases between. The germline CDR1 and CDR2 sequences are MGHDK and SYGVNS. CDR3 size: 11 residues. The CDR3 reads CARKGSDTQYF. Here the CDR3 DNA reads TGTGCCAGAAAAGGATCAGATACGCAGTATTTT.

This clonotype was seen only a few times. The chain couples TRBV29-1 to TRBJ1-1; 7 bases are shared with TRBD1. The CDR3 has 12 amino acids. V shed 4 bases and J 2 bases; nucleotides not matched to a gene: 1. Per germline, CDR1 SQVTM and CDR2 ANQGSEA. DNA for the CDR3: TGCAGCGTTGGGACAGGTAACACTGAAGCTTTCTTT. Amino acids: CSVGTGNTEAFF.

The chain links TRBV29-1 to TRBJ2-5, with D perhaps matching TRBD1 or TRBD2 (5 bases each). V lost 1 base to trimming and J lost 2 bases, with 11 bases between them. The germline gives CDR1 SQVTM, CDR2 ANQGSEA. The CDR3 has 14 residues. CDR3 in DNA: TGCAGCGTTGAAGGCGGGCCAGGGCAAGAGACCCAGTACTTC. Translating gives CSVEGGPGQETQYF.

This rearrangement joins TRBV9 to TRBJ1-5; 8 bases line up with TRBD1. The V and J ends lost 3 bases and 7 bases, in that order; junction bases with no gene match: 3. The CDR3 sequence is 13 residues long. Germline V gene sequence: CDR1 SGDLS, CDR2 YYNGEE. CDR3 DNA sequence: TGTGCCAGCAGCGCAGGGGGCGGGCAGCCCCAGCATTTT. It specifies CASSAGGGQPQHF.

The V and J genes are TRBV9 and TRBJ2-5; TRBD2 might be the D (6 bases). V gave up 3 bases and J gave up 5 bases, with 14 bases separating them. The CDR3 totals 14 residues. Germline CDR1 reads SGDLS; CDR2 reads YYNGEE. The CDR3 coding sequence is TGTGCCAGCAGCGCCCGCGCGGGGTTTGAGACCCAGTACTTC. Amino acid sequence: CASSARAGFETQYF.

V usage is TRBV7-9 and J usage is TRBJ2-2; the D is unclear. Germline loops: CDR1 SEHNR, CDR2 FQNEAQ (reference sequence). The ends were cut back, 4 bases at V and 6 bases at J, with 6 bases in the middle. CDR3 size: 12 residues. The CDR3 loop reads CASSSSAGELFF. For the CDR3, the DNA is TGTGCCAGCAGCTCCTCGGCCGGGGAGCTGTTTTTT.

The gene calls are TRBV20-1 and TRBJ1-1; D uncertain. The CDR3 spans 13 residues. CDR1 and CDR2 from the germline V gene are DFQATT and SNEGSKA (reference sequence). V lost 3 bases to trimming and J lost 0 bases, with 8 bases between them. The chain's CDR3 is CSARGGLNTEAFF. In nucleotides, the CDR3 is TGCAGTGCTAGGGGAGGCCTGAACACTGAAGCTTTCTTT.

The CDR3 sequence is CATQLGTEAFF. The CDR3 DNA reads TGTGCCACCCAATTGGGCACTGAAGCTTTCTTT. This chain uses TRBV19 with TRBJ1-1; D not certain. Deletions cut 10 bases from V and 4 bases from J, with 10 bases between. This CDR3 region has 11 residues. The V gene's germline CDR1 is LNHDA and CDR2 SQIVND (reference sequence).

Turning to this clonotype: One end of the junction varies from germline; a read error may be responsible. The genes are TRBV2 and TRBJ1-6; tentatively, D is TRBD1 (5 bases). Looked up from germline, CDR1 is SNHLY and CDR2 is FYNNEI. CDR3 length: 14 amino acids. The CDR3 sequence: CASNSVRESSPLHF. The CDR3 region has the DNA TGCGCCAGCAACAGCGTCAGGGAGAGTTCACCCCTCCACTTT.

The rearrangement joins TRBV20-1 to TRBJ2-7; D remains unclear. Germline loops: CDR1 DFQATT, CDR2 SNEGSKA (reference sequence). The CDR3 contains 11 residues. Trimming removed 0 bases at V and 6 bases at J, with 6 bases between. The CDR3 loop reads CSARDQGEQYF. The CDR3 DNA reads as TGCAGTGCTAGAGATCAAGGCGAGCAGTACTTC.

J is TRBJ1-4 and V is TRBV7-6; 8 bases are shared with TRBD1. Trimming removed 6 bases from V and 7 bases from J; junction bases left unmatched: 7. This CDR3 has 14 amino acids. Germline V CDR1 and CDR2: SGHVS, FNYEAQ. The CDR3: CASRSTGGSEKLFF. CDR3 DNA: TGTGCCAGCAGATCTACAGGGGGGAGTGAAAAACTGTTTTTT.

This clonotype has a count of ten or more. The chain uses TRBV7-8 and TRBJ1-2; tentative D call: TRBD1 (5 bases). V was trimmed by 5 bases and J by 4 bases, leaving 14 bases between them. CDR1 and CDR2 from the germline V gene are SGHVS and FQNEAQ. CDR3 length: 14 residues. The CDR3 reads CASSQHQGLYGYTF. The CDR3 coding sequence is TGTGCCAGCAGCCAACACCAGGGACTCTATGGCTACACCTTC. The entire variable domain, with the rest obtained from reference TRBV7-8 and TRBJ1-2, is as follows: GAGVSQSPRYKVAKRGQDVALRCDPISGHVSLFWYQQALGQGPEFLTYFQNEAQLDKSGLPSDRFFAERPEGSVSTLKIQRTQQEDSAVYLCASSQHQGLYGYTFGSGTRLTVV.

The chain joins TRBV25-1 to TRBJ2-7, with 10 bases fitting TRBD1. The CDR3 loop spans 14 amino acids. Losses at the gene ends were 9 bases for V and 4 bases for J; bases not matched to a gene: 9. CDR1 is MGHDK and CDR2 is SYGVNS in the germline V gene. CDR3 residues: CASAGTGDFYEQYF. CDR3 bases: TGTGCCAGTGCCGGGACAGGGGACTTTTACGAGCAGTACTTC.